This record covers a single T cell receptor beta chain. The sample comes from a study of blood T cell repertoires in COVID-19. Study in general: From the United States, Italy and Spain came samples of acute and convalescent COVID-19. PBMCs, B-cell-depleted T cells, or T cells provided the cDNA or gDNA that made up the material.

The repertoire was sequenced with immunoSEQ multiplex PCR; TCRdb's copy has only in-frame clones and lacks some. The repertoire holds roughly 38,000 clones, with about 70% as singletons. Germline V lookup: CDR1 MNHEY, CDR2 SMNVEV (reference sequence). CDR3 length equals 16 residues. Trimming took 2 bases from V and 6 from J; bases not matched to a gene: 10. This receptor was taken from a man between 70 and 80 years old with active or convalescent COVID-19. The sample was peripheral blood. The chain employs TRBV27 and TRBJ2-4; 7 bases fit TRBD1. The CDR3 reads CASSLPFDRAGNIQYF. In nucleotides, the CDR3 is TGTGCCAGCAGTTTACCTTTCGACAGGGCAGGAAACATTCAGTACTTC.